These T cell receptor beta chains were read from a single sample in a study of graft-versus-host responses after intestinal transplantation. Produced via immunoSEQ multiplex PCR; TCRdb's table is partial and in-frame only. The sample has about 100,000 clones, about nine tenths seen once; the top ten hold roughly 5.5%. These receptors have no known antigen. Sequenced material: unstimulated CD8+ T cells sorted from spleen or lymph node cells, taken before intestinal transplant. The receptors here all came from a human donor who received an intestinal transplant. CDR3s leave out the opening cysteine and the closing phenylalanine or tryptophan. Clone sizes are given selectively: once, few, many, or a class where the clone is expanded.

V gene: TRBV6-1
clone size: .
CDR3 protein: ASRVQGPEAF

V gene: TRBV4-1
clone size: .
CDR3 protein: ASSQGRLAGGWELF

V gene: TRBV15
clone size: .
CDR3 protein: ATEGGRQQF

V gene: TRBV7-9
clone size: .
CDR3 protein: ASFPTTGTRTDTQY

V gene: TRBV5-1
clone size: .
CDR3 protein: ASSDDRRDGETQY

V gene: TRBV6-6
clone size: .
CDR3 protein: ASRSGPFYGYT

V gene: TRBV6-5
clone size: .
CDR3 protein: ASSYLTEDTEAF

V gene: TRBV5-5
clone size: .
CDR3 protein: ASSWTGSNYGYT

V gene: TRBV29-1
clone size: .
CDR3 protein: SVEISGGAFDEQF

V gene: TRBV7-2
clone size: .
CDR3 protein: ASSLARDRGGYT

V gene: TRBV9
clone size: .
CDR3 protein: ASSVVSGGEQY

V gene: TRBV11-2
clone size: once
CDR3 protein: ASSLTATDTQY

V gene: TRBV5-1
clone size: .
CDR3 protein: ASSEQLAGAGLTDTQY

V gene: TRBV19
clone size: .
CDR3 protein: ASSISAPDTQY

V gene: TRBV6-6
clone size: .
CDR3 protein: ASSYFGENYEQY

V gene: TRBV2
clone size: .
CDR3 protein: ASKGLSNQPQH

V gene: TRBV18
clone size: .
CDR3 protein: ASSPSGSSTDTQY

V gene: TRBV6-6
clone size: few
CDR3 protein: ASSYRSGGNQPQH

V gene: TRBV15
clone size: .
CDR3 protein: ATSRSRGVSDTQY

V gene: TRBV6-1
clone size: .
CDR3 protein: ASSGLDYGYT

V gene: TRBV7-9
clone size: .
CDR3 protein: ASSHTGGTNEAF

V gene: TRBV5-4
clone size: .
CDR3 protein: ASSLAGWGTAQY

V gene: TRBV21-1
clone size: .
CDR3 protein: ASSKGSYGNQPQH

V gene: TRBV6-1
clone size: few
CDR3 protein: ASSDINRAYEQY

V gene: TRBV6-5
clone size: .
CDR3 protein: ASSYSFSGNTEQF

V gene: TRBV14
clone size: .
CDR3 protein: ASSPRSGLKYNEQF

V gene: TRBV27
clone size: .
CDR3 protein: ASSFTGYSNQPQH

V gene: TRBV7-9
clone size: .
CDR3 protein: ASPVVGADTDTQY

V gene: TRBV15
clone size: .
CDR3 protein: ATSSDPGTPYTGELF

V gene: TRBV14
clone size: .
CDR3 protein: ASSLFGQGAYEQY

V gene: TRBV5-1
clone size: .
CDR3 protein: ASSWGGNEQF

V gene: TRBV11-1
clone size: once
CDR3 protein: ASSLNSNEQF

V gene: TRBV29-1
clone size: .
CDR3 protein: SVVLLETQY

V gene: TRBV2
clone size: .
CDR3 protein: ASSEALVGRVRTEAF

V gene: TRBV11-2
clone size: .
CDR3 protein: ASSLGTSGRTDTQY

V gene: TRBV30
clone size: .
CDR3 protein: AWRAPSSYEQY

V gene: TRBV2
clone size: once
CDR3 protein: ASSDGGASYNEQF

V gene: TRBV11-2
clone size: .
CDR3 protein: ASSLGGTGVGSNYGYT

V gene: TRBV7-2
clone size: .
CDR3 protein: ASSLEGSSWPQH

V gene: TRBV4-1
clone size: .
CDR3 protein: ASSQAGPPLETQY

V gene: TRBV6-5
clone size: few
CDR3 protein: ASSYSAGSYEQY

V gene: TRBV7-6
clone size: .
CDR3 protein: ASSLAPWLAASTDTQY